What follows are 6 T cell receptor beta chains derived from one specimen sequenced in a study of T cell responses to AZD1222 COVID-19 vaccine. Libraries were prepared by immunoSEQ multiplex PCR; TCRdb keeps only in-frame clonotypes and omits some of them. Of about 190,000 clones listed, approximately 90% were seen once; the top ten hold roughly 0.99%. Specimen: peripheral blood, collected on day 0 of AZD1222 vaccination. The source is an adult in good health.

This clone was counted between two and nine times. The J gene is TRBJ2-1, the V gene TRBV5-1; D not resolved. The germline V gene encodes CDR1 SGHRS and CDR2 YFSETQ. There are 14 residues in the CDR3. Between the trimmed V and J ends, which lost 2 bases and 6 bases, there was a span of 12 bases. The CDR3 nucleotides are TGCGCCAGCAGCTTTCAGAAGGGTCCCAATGAGCAGTTCTTC. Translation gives CASSFQKGPNEQFF.

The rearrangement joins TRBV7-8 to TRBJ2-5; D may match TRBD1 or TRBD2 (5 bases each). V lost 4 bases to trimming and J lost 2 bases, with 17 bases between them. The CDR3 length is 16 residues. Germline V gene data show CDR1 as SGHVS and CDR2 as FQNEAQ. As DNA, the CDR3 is TGTGCCAGCAGCTCCTCACGGGGACGGCGTCAAGAGACCCAGTACTTC. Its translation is CASSSSRGRRQETQYF.

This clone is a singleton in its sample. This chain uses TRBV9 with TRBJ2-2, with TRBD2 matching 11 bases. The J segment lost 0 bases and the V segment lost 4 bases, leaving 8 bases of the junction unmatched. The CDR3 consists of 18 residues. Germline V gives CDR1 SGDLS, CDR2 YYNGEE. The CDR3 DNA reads TGTGCCAGCAGCCCTAGACTAGCGGGGAAATCGAACACCGGGGAGCTGTTTTTT. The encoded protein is CASSPRLAGKSNTGELFF.

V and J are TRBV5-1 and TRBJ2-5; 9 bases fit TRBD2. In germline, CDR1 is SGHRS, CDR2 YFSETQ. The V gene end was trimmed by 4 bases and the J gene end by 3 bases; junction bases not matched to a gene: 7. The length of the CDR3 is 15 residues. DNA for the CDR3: TGCGCCAGCAGCCGGAGGGCTAGCGGGGAAGAGACCCAGTACTTC. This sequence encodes CASSRRASGEETQYF. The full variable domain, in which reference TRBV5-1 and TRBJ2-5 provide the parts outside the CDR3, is KAGVTQTPRYLIKTRGQQVTLSCSPISGHRSVSWYQQTPGQGLQFLFEYFSETQRNKGNFPGRFSGRQFSNSRSEMNVSTLELGDSALYLCASSRRASGEETQYFGPGTRLLVL.

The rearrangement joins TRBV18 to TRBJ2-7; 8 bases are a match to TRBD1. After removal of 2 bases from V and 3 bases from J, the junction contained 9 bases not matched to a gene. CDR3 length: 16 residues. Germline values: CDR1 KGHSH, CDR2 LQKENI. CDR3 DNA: TGTGCCAGCTCACCAATACCCTGGGGACAGGACTACGAGCAGTACTTC. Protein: CASSPIPWGQDYEQYF.

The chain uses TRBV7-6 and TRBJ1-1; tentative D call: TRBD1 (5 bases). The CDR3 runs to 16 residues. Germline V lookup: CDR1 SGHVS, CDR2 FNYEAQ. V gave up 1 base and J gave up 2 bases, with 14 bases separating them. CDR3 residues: CASSLGGGGFNTEAFF. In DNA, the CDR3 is TGTGCCAGCAGCTTAGGCGGTGGGGGGTTCAACACTGAAGCTTTCTTT.